Below are 29 T cell receptor beta chains sequenced from a single sample in a study of blood T cell repertoires in COVID-19. Profiling relied on immunoSEQ multiplex PCR, and the TCRdb table lists in-frame clones only, not all of them. The table shows approximately 470,000 clones, with roughly nine tenths occurring only once. The sample taken for sequencing was PBMCs or T cells enriched from blood (not recorded which). Receptor source: a woman aged 18-29 years who had recovered from COVID-19.

The chain couples TRBV18 to TRBJ2-3; TRBD1 aligns across 11 bases. J gave up 1 base and V 4 bases, and 1 base lay outside the gene matches. The CDR3 contains 15 residues. Germline-derived CDR1 and CDR2 are KGHSH and LQKENI. CDR3 sequence: CASSLGQGGTDTQYF. The CDR3 DNA reads as TGTGCCAGCTCACTGGGACAGGGGGGCACAGATACGCAGTATTTT.

V and J are TRBV6-1 and TRBJ1-4; a possible D gene is TRBD1 (5 bases). V dropped 2 bases and J dropped 8 bases, with 21 bases sitting between them. Germline V gives CDR1 MNHNS, CDR2 SASEGT. CDR3 size: 17 residues. Here the CDR3 reads CASSEKRIEAGREKLFF. The CDR3 region has the DNA TGTGCCAGCAGTGAAAAACGGATTGAGGCGGGACGAGAAAAACTGTTTTTT.

The rearrangement uses TRBV19 and TRBJ1-2; D unclear. Per germline, CDR1 LNHDA and CDR2 SQIVND (reference sequence). V lost 2 bases and J lost 3, with 13 bases in between. This CDR3 is built from 15 residues. Here the CDR3 reads CASSIHRQTDYGYTF. The CDR3 DNA reads as TGTGCCAGTAGTATACATCGGCAGACTGACTATGGCTACACCTTC.

The J gene is TRBJ1-5, the V gene TRBV27; 9 nucleotides align to TRBD1. Germline V gene lookup returns CDR1 MNHEY and CDR2 SMNVEV (reference sequence). This CDR3 region has 14 residues. The V segment lost 3 bases and the J segment 5 bases; nucleotides outside the gene matches: 2. CDR3 bases: TGTGCCAGCAGTTTCCGGGACAGGGATCAGCCCCAGCATTTT. It codes for CASSFRDRDQPQHF.

The CDR3 loop is CASSESGGSYNEQFF. DNA of the CDR3: TGTGCCAGCAGTGAAAGCGGGGGGAGCTACAATGAGCAGTTCTTC. The chain employs TRBV2 and TRBJ2-1; 9 bases are a match to TRBD2. This CDR3 is built from 15 residues. The germline gives CDR1 SNHLY, CDR2 FYNNEI. With 2 bases clipped from V and 3 bases from J, the junction kept 2 bases outside the gene matches.

The chain uses TRBV11-2 and TRBJ2-2, with unresolved D. The length of the CDR3 is 13 residues. Germline CDR1 SGHAT, CDR2 FQNNGV. The V and J ends lost 4 bases and 2 bases respectively, with 5 bases between them. The chain's CDR3 is CASSSVNTGELFF. The CDR3 DNA sequence: TGTGCCAGCAGCTCCGTAAACACCGGGGAGCTGTTTTTT.

This clone was seen only a few times. J is TRBJ1-5 and V is TRBV19; TRBD1 is a possible D gene (6 bases). CDR3 length: 19 amino acids. V shed 3 bases and J shed 0 bases, with 21 bases lying between them. Germline-derived CDR1 and CDR2 are LNHDA and SQIVND (reference sequence). The CDR3 here is CASSIRRGIVIHSNQPQHF. Written as DNA, the CDR3 is TGTGCCAGTAGTATTCGTAGGGGGATTGTTATTCATAGCAATCAGCCCCAGCATTTT.

This chain connects TRBV30 to TRBJ1-5; 9 bases fit TRBD1. CDR1 is GTSNPN, CDR2 SVGIG, per germline (reference sequence). The CDR3 loop spans 15 amino acids. With 0 bases clipped from V and 3 bases from J, the junction kept 3 bases outside the gene matches. The CDR3 is CAWSVTGGPNQPQHF. In DNA form, the CDR3 reads TGTGCCTGGAGTGTGACAGGGGGACCCAATCAGCCCCAGCATTTT. Looking up the rest from reference TRBV30 and TRBJ1-5 gives the full variable domain: SQTIHQWPATLVQPVGSPLSLECTVEGTSNPNLYWYRQAAGRGLQLLFYSVGIGQISSEVPQNLSASRPQDRQFILSSKKLLLSDSGFYLCAWSVTGGPNQPQHFGDGTRLSIL.

This clone was detected only once. The chain combines TRBV28 with TRBJ1-1, with 8 bases identical to TRBD1. The CDR3 sequence is 16 residues long. The germline CDR1 and CDR2 sequences are MDHEN and SYDVKM. Unmatched junction bases numbered 11, after V lost 1 base and J lost 7 bases. In DNA, the CDR3 is TGTGCCAGCAGTTTATTCGACAGGGGCCCGTCCAATGAAGCTTTCTTT. Residues: CASSLFDRGPSNEAFF.

The gene calls are TRBV2 and TRBJ2-2; D possibly corresponds to TRBD2 (5 bases). V was cut by 4 bases and J by 2 bases, with 8 bases left in between. Germline CDR1 reads SNHLY; CDR2 reads FYNNEI. The CDR3 length is 14 residues. CDR3 DNA sequence: TGTGCCAGCAGTGGGGAGTTAAACACCGGGGAGCTGTTTTTT. Amino acid sequence: CASSGELNTGELFF.

Only one count was recorded for this clone. The chain employs TRBV7-2 and TRBJ1-2; 8 nucleotides agree with TRBD1. CDR1 and CDR2 (germline): SGHTA, FQGNSA. This CDR3 spans 15 amino acids. The V gene end was trimmed by 1 base and the J gene end by 4 bases; junction bases not matched to a gene: 5. The CDR3 reads CASSLGRGLVYGYTF. As DNA, the CDR3 is TGTGCCAGCAGCTTAGGCAGGGGGCTTGTCTATGGCTACACCTTC.

The sample holds a few counts of this clone. The chain employs TRBV28 and TRBJ1-4; a possible D gene is TRBD1 (5 bases). The germline CDR1 and CDR2 sequences are MDHEN and SYDVKM. The CDR3 contains 13 residues. V lost 5 bases to trimming and J lost 8 bases, with 12 bases between them. CDR3 residues: CASSTREGEKLFF. CDR3 DNA sequence: TGTGCCAGCAGTACAAGGGAGGGGGAAAAACTGTTTTTT. Based on the CDR3 plus reference TRBV28 and TRBJ1-4, the full variable domain is DVKVTQSSRYLVKRTGEKVFLECVQDMDHENMFWYRQDPGLGLRLIYFSYDVKMKEKGDIPEGYSVSREKKERFSLILESASTNQTSMYLCASSTREGEKLFFGSGTQLSVL.

The chain links TRBV6-1 to TRBJ1-1; possible D gene TRBD1, 5 bases. The CDR3 totals 15 residues. Germline V gene data show CDR1 as MNHNS and CDR2 as SASEGT. V was pared by 3 bases and J by 7 bases, with 18 bases between. This CDR3 reads CASSEARFGGIEAFF. Here the CDR3 DNA reads TGTGCCAGCAGTGAGGCCCGTTTCGGGGGGATTGAAGCTTTCTTT.

The chain is built from TRBV3-1 (or the pseudogene TRBV3-2) and TRBJ1-1; D is unclear. The CDR3 loop spans 13 amino acids. From germline, CDR1 is LGHDT and CDR2 YNNKEL (reference sequence). The V end lost 8 bases, the J end lost 0 bases, and 10 bases lay between the germline ends. CDR3 nucleotide sequence: TGTGCCAGCGCCCCTTGGCTGAACACTGAAGCTTTCTTT. Residues: CASAPWLNTEAFF.

In regard to this clone: This specimen includes other DNA sequences encoding the same CDR3. The chain is built from TRBV12-3 or TRBV12-4 and TRBJ1-1; D is undetermined. The CDR3 has 13 residues. Trimming shortened V by 2 bases and J by 1 base, and 5 bases separated the two germline ends. The CDR3 here is CASSLTRNTEAFF. CDR3 nucleotides: TGTGCCAGCAGTTTAACGCGGAACACTGAAGCTTTCTTT.

This rearrangement joins TRBV5-6 to TRBJ1-3; the D is unclear. Germline V lookup: CDR1 SGHDT, CDR2 YYEEEE. V lost 4 bases and J 9 bases, leaving 17 bases between the germline ends. The CDR3 extends over 14 amino acids. CDR3 nucleotides: TGTGCCAGCAGCAGGAGGGAAGGCGTCAGCACCATATATTTT. It specifies CASSRREGVSTIYF.

The chain carries TRBV4-1 and TRBJ1-6, with D uncertain. The V end was cut by 3 bases, the J end by 10 bases, with 25 bases between. CDR3 size: 18 residues. Looked up from germline, CDR1 is MGHRA and CDR2 is YSYEKL. Here the CDR3 reads CASSQYPGLSAGGSPLHF. Written as DNA, the CDR3 is TGCGCCAGCAGCCAGTACCCAGGACTGAGCGCGGGAGGATCACCCCTCCACTTT.

The chain recombines TRBV4-2 with TRBJ1-2; D may be TRBD1 (6 bases). Trimming pared 1 base from V and 2 bases from J, leaving 14 bases between. Germline CDR1 LGHNA, CDR2 YNFKEQ. This CDR3 has 16 residues. CDR3 region: CASSQVTGYSNYGYTF. The DNA of the CDR3 is TGTGCCAGCAGCCAAGTCACAGGGTATAGCAACTATGGCTACACCTTC.

The rearrangement joins TRBV7-9 to TRBJ2-1; TRBD1 agrees at 9 bases. The length of the CDR3 is 15 residues. V was pared by 4 bases and J by 6 bases, with 7 bases of the junction left unmatched. CDR1 SEHNR and CDR2 FQNEAQ come from the germline V gene (reference sequence). CDR3 bases: TGTGCCAGCAGCTCCACAGGGGGCGCGAGCAATGAGCAGTTCTTC. Its protein is CASSSTGGASNEQFF.

The genes are TRBV6-5 and TRBJ1-1, with D hard to call. The V gene lost 8 bases and the J gene lost 1 base, with 11 bases spanning the gap. The CDR3 extends over 13 amino acids. CDR1 MNHEY and CDR2 SVGAGI come from the germline V gene. The CDR3 sequence: CASFTPGNTEAFF. In DNA, the CDR3 is TGTGCCAGCTTTACCCCGGGGAACACTGAAGCTTTCTTT.

This rearrangement joins TRBV7-9 to TRBJ1-2; TRBD1 is a possible D gene (5 bases). The CDR3 is made up of 16 amino acids. V lost 1 base and J 6 bases, leaving 18 bases between the germline ends. Germline assignment: CDR1 SEHNR and CDR2 FQNEAQ (reference sequence). The CDR3 reads CASSLGAARGIDGYTF. The CDR3 DNA follows: TGTGCCAGCAGCTTAGGGGCGGCGCGGGGGATTGATGGCTACACCTTC.

This sequence joins TRBV25-1 and TRBJ1-6; D is perhaps TRBD1 (5 bases). Trimming cost V 6 bases and J 5 bases, with 8 bases left between them. The CDR3 runs 13 residues. Looked up from germline, CDR1 is MGHDK and CDR2 is SYGVNS. The CDR3 nucleotides read TGTGCCAGCAGGGGGACTGATAATTCACCCCTCCACTTT. It translates to CASRGTDNSPLHF.

The chain uses TRBV5-1 and TRBJ2-3; 8 bases align to TRBD2. Germline lookup yields CDR1 SGHRS and CDR2 YFSETQ. This CDR3 comprises 15 residues. The V segment lost 3 bases and the J segment 6 bases; nucleotides outside the gene matches: 9. The DNA for the CDR3 is TGCGCCAGCAGCTCCTTGGGACTAGACCAGGATACGCAGTATTTT. This encodes CASSSLGLDQDTQYF. Full variable domain (remainder filled in from reference TRBV5-1 and TRBJ2-3): KAGVTQTPRYLIKTRGQQVTLSCSPISGHRSVSWYQQTPGQGLQFLFEYFSETQRNKGNFPGRFSGRQFSNSRSEMNVSTLELGDSALYLCASSSLGLDQDTQYFGPGTRLTVL.

The genes are TRBV5-1 and TRBJ1-4; no reliable D call. The CDR3 covers 13 residues. V lost 7 bases and J 1 base, leaving 8 bases between the germline ends. Per germline, CDR1 SGHRS and CDR2 YFSETQ. This CDR3 reads CASHGETNEKLFF. In DNA form, the CDR3 reads TGCGCCAGCCACGGGGAAACTAATGAAAAACTGTTTTTT.

The chain uses TRBV4-1 and TRBJ2-3; 9 nucleotides line up with TRBD2. J gave up 3 bases and V 4 bases, and 2 bases lay outside the gene matches. The length of the CDR3 is 14 residues. Germline V lookup: CDR1 MGHRA, CDR2 YSYEKL. The CDR3 here is CASSRSGGTDTQYF. The CDR3 DNA follows: TGCGCCAGCAGCCGCAGCGGGGGGACAGATACGCAGTATTTT.

This clone was observed a handful of times. The V call is TRBV2, the J call TRBJ2-3; no clear D. Germline loops: CDR1 SNHLY, CDR2 FYNNEI. Trimming cost V 2 bases and J 0 bases, with 3 bases left between them. The CDR3 sequence is 13 residues long. CDR3 sequence (DNA): TGTGCCAGCAGTGAACAGAGCACAGATACGCAGTATTTT. Encoded protein: CASSEQSTDTQYF.

This sequence joins TRBV6-1 and TRBJ1-2; no definite D call. Trimming removed 3 bases from V and 9 bases from J, with 14 bases in between. The CDR3 is 13 amino acids. Germline CDR1 MNHNS, CDR2 SASEGT. The CDR3 here is CASSDLIFGSYTF. The CDR3 DNA reads as TGTGCCAGCAGTGATTTAATATTCGGGAGCTACACCTTC.

The genes are TRBV7-2 and TRBJ2-7; TRBD2 aligns across 11 bases. The CDR3 is made up of 14 amino acids. V lost 4 bases and J lost 11; bases outside the gene matches: 10. The germline CDR1 and CDR2 sequences are SGHTA and FQGNSA. CDR3 nucleotides: TGTGCCAGCAGCTCACTAGCGGGGGCCCCCGTAAAGTACTTC. It encodes CASSSLAGAPVKYF.

The genes are TRBV28 and TRBJ2-3; 12 bases match TRBD2. Germline assignment: CDR1 MDHEN and CDR2 SYDVKM. Trimming took 7 bases from V and 3 from J; bases not matched to a gene: 2. The CDR3 loop spans 14 amino acids. DNA for the CDR3: TGTGCCAGCACCACTAGCGGGGGGACAGATACGCAGTATTTT. This codes for CASTTSGGTDTQYF.